A single sample gave rise to the 20 T cell receptor beta chains below, sequenced in a study of vaccination effects on CD4 cells after COVID-19. The antigens of these receptors remain unknown. TCRdb keeps only in-frame clones here, not all; method: immunoSEQ multiplex PCR. This repertoire shows about 19,000 clones, 60% to 80% found once; its top ten account for around 16%. Expansion of antigen-specific CD4+ T cells with viral peptide pools was carried out by the ViraFEST assay before sequencing. Subsequent to 10 days of culture, CD4+ T cells were isolated. PCR showed that the person got SARS-CoV-2 infection at some point between March and December 2020. Here the sequenced sample was CD4+ T cells from PBMCs cultured with SARS-CoV-2 spike peptides, taken before COVID-19 vaccination. The receptors come from a human donor who had a prior SARS-CoV-2 infection.

The chain is built from TRBV19 and TRBJ1-3; D is perhaps TRBD1 (6 bases). This CDR3 is 16 amino acids long. Germline V CDR1 and CDR2: LNHDA, SQIVND (reference sequence). V was shortened by 7 bases and J by 4 bases, with 20 bases between the two germline ends. CDR3: CASTAQGRVGGNTIYF. In nucleotides, the CDR3 is TGTGCCAGTACCGCTCAGGGGCGTGTGGGGGGAAACACCATATATTTT.

The J gene is TRBJ2-5, the V gene TRBV7-6, with D possibly matching TRBD2 (6 bases). V was trimmed by 3 bases and J by 5 bases, leaving 13 bases between them. Per germline, CDR1 SGHVS and CDR2 FNYEAQ. The CDR3 is 14 residues long. The CDR3 DNA reads as TGTGCCAGCAGCTTTGGTTGGGGACTGGAGACCCAGTACTTC. This sequence encodes CASSFGWGLETQYF.

The chain joins TRBV5-4 to TRBJ2-7; D not certain. V was trimmed by 2 bases and J by 0 bases, leaving 6 bases between them. Looked up from germline, CDR1 is SGHNT and CDR2 is YYREEE (reference sequence). This CDR3 contains 13 residues. CDR3 bases: TGTGCCAGCAGCTTCCCGAGCTCCTACGAGCAGTACTTC. Translating gives CASSFPSSYEQYF. Complete variable domain (other parts from reference TRBV5-4 and TRBJ2-7): ETGVTQSPTHLIKTRGQQVTLRCSSQSGHNTVSWYQQALGQGPQFIFQYYREEENGRGNFPPRFSGLQFPNYSSELNVNALELDDSALYLCASSFPSSYEQYFGPGTRLTVT.

Remarks on this clone: Its ends do not fully match the called genes, so a read error is possible. The V and J genes are TRBV2 and TRBJ2-3; 7 bases are a match to TRBD2. Germline CDR1 reads SNHLY; CDR2 reads FYNNEI. The CDR3 is made up of 14 amino acids. The CDR3 nucleotides are TGTGCCACCAGTGAGCGGGAAAGCACAGATACGCAGTATTTT. Translating gives CATSERESTDTQYF.

This rearrangement joins TRBV5-1 to TRBJ1-2; perhaps TRBD1 as D (5 bases). Deletions cut 4 bases from V and 0 bases from J, with 19 bases between. The CDR3 is 17 amino acids. The germline V gene has CDR1 SGHRS and CDR2 YFSETQ. CDR3 sequence reads: CASSLPVQDTTNYGYTF. CDR3 nucleotide sequence: TGCGCCAGCAGCCTACCCGTACAGGATACCACTAACTATGGCTACACCTTC.

The chain recombines TRBV9 with TRBJ2-3, with 14 bases matching TRBD2. V was clipped by 4 bases and J by 2 bases; unmatched bases: 9. CDR3 size: 18 residues. Germline lookup yields CDR1 SGDLS and CDR2 YYNGEE. The CDR3: CASSLRLAGGPATDTQYF. DNA for the CDR3: TGTGCCAGCAGCTTAAGACTAGCGGGGGGGCCCGCCACAGATACGCAGTATTTT.

This chain joins TRBV11-3 and TRBJ2-4; D is perhaps TRBD2 (5 bases). The CDR3 runs 15 residues. V was trimmed by 4 bases and J by 6 bases, leaving 16 bases between them. From germline, CDR1 is SGHNT and CDR2 YENEEA. The CDR3: CASSSRVGWRNIQYF. CDR3 DNA: TGTGCCAGCAGCTCGCGGGTGGGCTGGCGAAACATTCAGTACTTC. The full variable domain, with the rest looked up from reference TRBV11-3 and TRBJ2-4, is EAGVVQSPRYKIIEKKQPVAFWCNPISGHNTLYWYLQNLGQGPELLIRYENEEAVDDSQLPKDRFSAERLKGVDSTLKIQPAELGDSAVYLCASSSRVGWRNIQYFGAGTRLSVL.

The CDR3 nucleotides are TGTGCCAGCAGTTTCCCGCGGCGGATTCAGTACTTC. Amino acid sequence: CASSFPRRIQYF. The J gene is TRBJ2-4, the V gene TRBV28; D gene ambiguous. This CDR3 is built from 12 residues. Between the trimmed V and J ends, which lost 3 bases and 10 bases, there was a span of 10 bases. Looked up from germline, CDR1 is MDHEN and CDR2 is SYDVKM.

The CDR3 loop reads CASRLGQPQHF. In DNA, the CDR3 is TGTGCCAGCAGATTGGGACAGCCCCAGCATTTT. The chain has TRBV2 and TRBJ1-5; D ambiguous. V shed 6 bases and J shed 7 bases, with 7 bases lying between them. The CDR3 has 11 residues. Germline V gene data show CDR1 as SNHLY and CDR2 as FYNNEI.

The table lists this clone with a count of one. The rearrangement uses TRBV7-6 and TRBJ2-7; D might be TRBD2 (7 bases). CDR1 and CDR2 (germline): SGHVS, FNYEAQ. V lost 4 bases to trimming and J lost 7 bases, with 20 bases between them. This CDR3 spans 15 amino acids. CDR3 in DNA: TGTGCCAGCAGCTGGGGGGGGACAAAGACGGAAGAGCAGTACTTC. Translation gives CASSWGGTKTEEQYF.

The V call is TRBV18, the J call TRBJ2-3; no reliable D call. V lost 3 bases and J 6 bases, leaving 10 bases between the germline ends. The CDR3 has 13 amino acids. Germline CDR1 reads KGHSH; CDR2 reads LQKENI. The CDR3 nucleotides are TGTGCCAGCTCACCTGGCCTTCACGATACGCAGTATTTT. Residues: CASSPGLHDTQYF.

The chain combines TRBV7-2 with TRBJ2-1, with D perhaps TRBD2 (5 bases). The V and J ends lost 0 bases and 0 bases respectively, with 6 bases between them. The CDR3 is 15 amino acids. Germline V gene data show CDR1 as SGHTA and CDR2 as FQGNSA. CDR3 sequence reads: CASSLAGSSYNEQFF. The CDR3 DNA reads TGTGCCAGCAGCTTAGCTGGGAGCTCCTACAATGAGCAGTTCTTC.

The chain employs TRBV5-4 and TRBJ2-2; D is possibly TRBD1 (7 bases). Deletions cut 5 bases from V and 7 bases from J, with 15 bases between. Germline V lookup: CDR1 SGHNT, CDR2 YYREEE (reference sequence). The CDR3 contains 14 residues. For the CDR3, the DNA is TGTGCCAGCAGAGGAGCAGGGGGAGGCGGGGAGCTGTTTTTT. Encoded protein: CASRGAGGGGELFF.

CDR3 nucleotide sequence: TGTGCCAGCAGCTTAGAGGGCAGGGGAACCCTTAATGAAAAACTGTTTTTT. Encoded protein: CASSLEGRGTLNEKLFF. V gene TRBV7-6 combines with J gene TRBJ1-4; TRBD1 might be the D (6 bases). V dropped 1 base and J dropped 4 bases, with 16 bases sitting between them. CDR1 and CDR2 from the germline V gene are SGHVS and FNYEAQ. This CDR3 comprises 17 residues.

The chain links TRBV3-1 (or the pseudogene TRBV3-2) to TRBJ2-5; D unclear. The V and J ends lost 1 base and 7 bases respectively, with 7 bases between them. The CDR3 loop spans 12 amino acids. The germline CDR1 and CDR2 sequences are LGHDT and YNNKEL (reference sequence). The CDR3 DNA follows: TGTGCCAGCAGCCAAGGACGTTGGACCCAGTACTTC. Its translation: CASSQGRWTQYF.

J is TRBJ2-1 and V is TRBV2; D not resolved. V dropped 2 bases and J dropped 0 bases, with 14 bases sitting between them. CDR1 SNHLY and CDR2 FYNNEI come from the germline V gene. The CDR3 is 17 amino acids. CDR3 DNA sequence: TGTGCCAGCAGTGAATGGTTTCCGGGTAGCTCCTACAATGAGCAGTTCTTC. Amino acid sequence: CASSEWFPGSSYNEQFF.

The V gene is TRBV4-2, the J gene TRBJ2-5, with 9 bases matching TRBD1. The V gene's germline CDR1 is LGHNA and CDR2 YNFKEQ. Trimming removed 1 base from V and 4 bases from J; junction bases left unmatched: 7. The CDR3 loop spans 16 amino acids. CDR3 in DNA: TGTGCCAGCAGCCAAGCGAGAGGGACAGGGATAGAGACCCAGTACTTC. It is translated as CASSQARGTGIETQYF.

CDR3 protein: CASRRTSGSRSYEQYF. The CDR3 DNA is TGTGCCAGCAGACGGACTAGCGGGAGTAGATCCTACGAGCAGTACTTC. The V gene is TRBV5-4, the J gene TRBJ2-7; 13 nucleotides match TRBD2. Germline V gives CDR1 SGHNT, CDR2 YYREEE (reference sequence). This CDR3 comprises 16 residues. With 5 bases clipped from V and 1 base from J, the junction kept 6 bases outside the gene matches.

V gene TRBV7-9 combines with J gene TRBJ2-1; D gene ambiguous. Germline CDR1 and CDR2: SEHNR and FQNEAQ (reference sequence). This CDR3 has 17 amino acids. Trimming took off 5 bases at V and 4 bases at J, with 21 bases between the two ends. The CDR3 sequence: CASSTSRGQIGYNEQFF. The CDR3 DNA reads as TGTGCCAGCAGCACGAGCCGTGGCCAAATCGGGTACAATGAGCAGTTCTTC.

The rearrangement uses TRBV28 and TRBJ1-6, with 11 bases that match TRBD1. The CDR3 has 24 amino acids. V lost 3 bases, J lost 2 bases, and 24 bases stayed unmatched. The germline gives CDR1 MDHEN, CDR2 SYDVKM. The CDR3 protein is CASSLWGTGGKLWVGEAYNSPLHF. CDR3 DNA sequence: TGTGCCAGCAGTTTGTGGGGGACAGGGGGAAAGCTATGGGTAGGTGAGGCCTATAATTCACCCCTCCACTTT.